This TCR beta chain was found in a study of T cells in localized non-small cell lung cancer. Study-wide results and limits: There was an association of higher blood T cell density with longer overall survival. Appearance in adjacent lung was seen for a median around 55 of the top 100 tumor clones.

About this clone itself: Its antigen is not identified.

CDR3 length equals 15 residues. The assay was immunoSEQ multiplex PCR, and TCRdb's table has in-frame clones only and misses some. The sample has fewer than 40,000 clones, around 90% seen once. The input for sequencing was peripheral blood mononuclear cells, taken before any cancer treatment. This rearrangement joins TRBV21-1 to TRBJ2-3; the table's D call, TRBD2, was not checked against the DNA. TRBV21-1 is a recognized pseudogene. This clonotype was sampled from a man between 40 and 70 years old with stage III lung adenocarcinoma. The CDR3 loop reads CASSIGGVITDTQYF. In DNA, the CDR3 is TGTGCCAGCAGCATTGGGGGGGTCATCACAGATACGCAGTATTTT.